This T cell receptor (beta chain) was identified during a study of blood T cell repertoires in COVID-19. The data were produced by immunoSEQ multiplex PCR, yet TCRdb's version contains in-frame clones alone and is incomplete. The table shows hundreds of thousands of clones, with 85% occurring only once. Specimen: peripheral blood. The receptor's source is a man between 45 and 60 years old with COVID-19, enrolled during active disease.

CDR3 sequence (DNA): TGTGCCAGCAGTTTAAGCACCGCCTATGGCTACACCTTC. It is translated as CASSLSTAYGYTF. The gene calls are TRBV28 and TRBJ1-2; the D is unclear. Germline lookup yields CDR1 MDHEN and CDR2 SYDVKM. V lost 2 bases and J 4 bases, leaving 8 bases between the germline ends. The CDR3 loop spans 13 amino acids.